The clone carrying this T cell receptor (beta chain) has just one count. The data were taken from a study of blood T cell repertoires in COVID-19. Study information: Some COVID-19 samples were acute and others convalescent; all came from the United States, Italy and Spain. Sources were T cells, B-cell-depleted T cells, or PBMCs; the material itself was cDNA or gDNA.

With 3 bases clipped from V and 0 bases from J, the junction kept 12 bases outside the gene matches. CDR1 and CDR2 (germline): SGDLS, YYNGEE. The CDR3 covers 20 residues. The protocol was immunoSEQ multiplex PCR, while the TCRdb copy is restricted to in-frame clones and leaves out a portion. The sample contains 300,000 to 400,000 clones, around 90% of which appear only once. The receptor was derived from a man aged 55 to 70 who had recovered from COVID-19. The sequenced sample consisted of PBMCs or T cells enriched from blood (not recorded which). The chain has TRBV9 and TRBJ2-2; the match to TRBD2 covers 12 bases. This CDR3 is CASSGNPGLAGPTNTGELFF. The CDR3 nucleotides read TGTGCCAGCAGCGGAAACCCGGGACTAGCGGGCCCGACGAACACCGGGGAGCTGTTTTTT. Supplemented by reference TRBV9 and TRBJ2-2, the full variable domain reads DSGVTQTPKHLITATGQRVTLRCSPRSGDLSVYWYQQSLDQGLQFLIQYYNGEERAKGNILERFSAQQFPDLHSELNLSSLELGDSALYFCASSGNPGLAGPTNTGELFFGEGSRLTVL.